This is a list of T cell receptor beta chains from one sample in a study of cytomegalovirus exposure and HLA in healthy donors. Only in-frame clones appear in the TCRdb table, and some are missing; sequencing was by immunoSEQ multiplex PCR. This table has about 77,000 clones, around 84% appearing once. Sequencing input: PBMCs. These receptors were collected from a man aged 35 to 55 in good health and CMV-seronegative. The CDR3 runs from the conserved cysteine through the conserved F or W. The D gene is left open where the match is weak. Part of the rows lack a size; the others show once, few, many or a class for expanded clones.

>TRBV7-2|once|TRBJ2-7|.
CASSLVREWGEQYF
TGTGCCAGCAGCTTAGTCAGGGAATGGGGCGAGCAGTACTTC
>TRBV5-1|few|TRBJ1-1|.
CASSLAPGDAFF
TGCGCCAGCAGCTTGGCCCCAGGGGATGCTTTCTTT
>TRBV18|once|TRBJ2-4|TRBD2
CASSPTLAGGPVKNIQYF
TGTGCCAGCTCACCAACACTAGCGGGAGGGCCTGTCAAAAACATTCAGTACTTC
>TRBV27|.|TRBJ2-3|TRBD1
CASSLQGAQDTQYF
TGTGCCAGCAGTTTACAGGGGGCGCAGGATACGCAGTATTTT
>TRBV5-4|.|TRBJ1-1|TRBD1
CASSEATGAYTEAFF
TGTGCCAGCAGCGAGGCGACAGGGGCGTACACTGAAGCTTTCTTT
>TRBV27|.|TRBJ1-2|TRBD1
CASSPDRGGGYTF
TGTGCCAGCAGTCCGGACAGGGGGGGAGGCTACACCTTC
>TRBV4-1|few|TRBJ1-2|.
CASSQGSGGGPSGYTF
TGCGCCAGCAGCCAAGGCTCGGGGGGGGGCCCTAGTGGCTACACCTTC
>TRBV28|.|TRBJ2-3|TRBD2
CASSSSLAASTDTQYF
TGTGCCAGCAGCTCATCACTAGCGGCTAGCACAGATACGCAGTATTTT
>TRBV7-3|.|TRBJ2-1|TRBD1
CASSFSGTGLNEQFF
TGTGCCAGCAGCTTCTCCGGGACAGGGTTGAATGAGCAGTTCTTC
>TRBV7-2|.|TRBJ2-3|.
CASSLGSTDTQYF
TGTGCCAGCAGCTTAGGTAGTACAGATACGCAGTATTTT
>TRBV9|.|TRBJ2-3|.
CASSGGTSTDTQYF
TGTGCCAGCAGCGGTGGGACTAGCACAGATACGCAGTATTTT
>TRBV19|once|TRBJ2-7|TRBD1
CACSGTGLYEQYF
TGTGCCTGCTCCGGGACAGGGCTTTACGAGCAGTACTTC
>TRBV6-5|.|TRBJ1-2|TRBD1
CASSSGQGYGYTF
TGTGCCAGCAGTTCAGGACAGGGTTATGGCTACACCTTC
>TRBV28|.|TRBJ1-1|.
CASSLRYLTEAFF
TGTGCCAGCAGTTTGCGGTATCTGACTGAAGCTTTCTTT
>TRBV9|.|TRBJ1-1|.
CASSSPAGRTNTEAFF
TGTGCCAGCAGCTCCCCCGCGGGGAGGACGAACACTGAAGCTTTCTTT
>TRBV19|.|TRBJ2-2|.
CASSSWAAYTGELFF
TGTGCCAGTAGTAGCTGGGCAGCTTACACCGGGGAGCTGTTTTTT
>TRBV11-1|once|TRBJ2-7|.
CASSYEAGTYEQYF
TGTGCCAGCAGCTATGAGGCAGGGACCTACGAGCAGTACTTC
>TRBV5-4|.|TRBJ2-1|TRBD2
CASSFKREAYNEQFF
TGTGCCAGCAGCTTCAAACGGGAGGCCTACAATGAGCAGTTCTTC
>TRBV30|.|TRBJ1-4|.
CAWKGRQRELFF
TGTGCCTGGAAAGGCCGACAGAGAGAATTGTTTTTT
>TRBV7-2|once|TRBJ2-7|.
CASSFLGESRGEQYF
TGTGCCAGCAGCTTCCTTGGGGAGTCCAGGGGTGAGCAGTACTTC
>TRBV19|.|TRBJ1-5|.
CASSIFGENQPQHF
TGTGCCAGTAGTATTTTTGGGGAGAATCAGCCCCAGCATTTT
>TRBV30|.|TRBJ1-5|.
CAWSVRGISNQPQHF
TGTGCCTGGAGTGTACGGGGAATTAGCAATCAGCCCCAGCATTTT
>TRBV13|once|TRBJ2-7|TRBD2
CASSLGGASGSYEQYF
TGTGCCAGCAGCTTAGGGGGGGCTAGCGGGAGCTACGAGCAGTACTTC
>TRBV5-1|.|TRBJ1-1|.
CASRAGGIGEAFF
TGCGCCAGCAGGGCAGGAGGCATCGGAGAAGCTTTCTTT
>TRBV7-6|.|TRBJ2-1|TRBD2
CASSSLYSGRIYNEQFF
TGTGCCAGCAGCTCTTTATATAGCGGGAGGATTTACAATGAGCAGTTCTTC
>TRBV5-1|.|TRBJ2-5|TRBD1
CASSSSGTGQETQYF
TGCGCCAGCAGCTCCTCCGGGACAGGACAAGAGACCCAGTACTTC
>TRBV5-1|once|TRBJ2-7|.
CASSRDNSYEQYF
TGCGCCAGCAGCCGGGACAACTCCTACGAGCAGTACTTC
>TRBV7-9|.|TRBJ2-2|TRBD2
CASSLLAGGLYTGELFF
TGTGCCAGCAGCTTACTAGCGGGAGGTTTATACACCGGGGAGCTGTTTTTT
>TRBV7-2|.|TRBJ1-2|.
CASSLDYSTYGYTF
TGTGCCAGCAGCTTAGATTACAGTACCTATGGCTACACCTTC
>TRBV4-3|.|TRBJ2-5|TRBD1
CASSQTGQIQQETQYF
TGCGCCAGCAGCCAGACGGGACAGATCCAACAAGAGACCCAGTACTTC
>TRBV5-6|.|TRBJ2-7|.
CASSFLAIESSYEQYF
TGTGCCAGCAGCTTTTTAGCGATTGAAAGCTCCTACGAGCAGTACTTC
>TRBV11-2|.|TRBJ1-4|TRBD1
CASSDGRGRKEGSEKLFF
TGTGCCAGCAGCGACGGCAGGGGGCGCAAGGAGGGCAGTGAAAAACTGTTTTTT
>TRBV9|.|TRBJ2-7|.
CASSVVGWGEQYF
TGTGCCAGCAGCGTAGTAGGCTGGGGCGAGCAGTACTTC
>TRBV19|.|TRBJ2-1|.
CASSIRGLDNEQFF
TGTGCCAGTAGTATACGGGGATTAGACAATGAGCAGTTCTTC
>TRBV10-3|.|TRBJ2-2|TRBD2
CAIRNTSGMNTGELFF
TGTGCCATCAGGAACACTAGCGGGATGAACACCGGGGAGCTGTTTTTT
>TRBV5-1|.|TRBJ2-2|.
CASSFLEGGELFF
TGCGCCAGCAGCTTTCTTGAGGGTGGGGAGCTGTTTTTT
>TRBV14|.|TRBJ2-3|.
CASSQVRTVTDTQYF
TGTGCCAGCAGCCAAGTCCGCACAGTTACAGATACGCAGTATTTT
>TRBV5-1|few|TRBJ1-3|.
CASSDGTPGNTIYF
TGCGCCAGCAGCGACGGGACACCTGGAAACACCATATATTTT
>TRBV5-1|.|TRBJ1-6|.
CASSLAGLSPLHF
TGCGCCAGCAGCTTGGCCGGTCTTTCACCCCTCCACTTT
>TRBV6-1|.|TRBJ1-2|TRBD1
CASSPRTGANYGYTF
TGTGCCAGCAGTCCCAGGACAGGGGCTAACTATGGCTACACCTTC
>TRBV9|.|TRBJ2-3|.
CASSVGGGGAAEDTQYF
TGTGCCAGCAGCGTAGGAGGAGGCGGGGCCGCCGAAGATACGCAGTATTTT
>TRBV14|.|TRBJ2-1|TRBD1
CASSQVYRGHHSYNEQFF
TGTGCCAGCAGCCAAGTTTACAGGGGCCACCATTCCTACAATGAGCAGTTCTTC
>TRBV2|.|TRBJ2-7|.
CASTGGGLSSEQYF
TGTGCCAGCACAGGGGGAGGCCTTTCCTCCGAGCAGTACTTC
>TRBV2|.|TRBJ2-1|TRBD2
CASSEARASGRNEQFF
TGTGCCAGCAGTGAAGCGCGGGCTAGCGGGAGGAATGAGCAGTTCTTC
>TRBV7-8|.|TRBJ2-7|.
CASSLLTGSYEQYF
TGTGCCAGCAGCTTACTTACGGGATCCTACGAGCAGTACTTC
>TRBV19|.|TRBJ1-4|.
CASSGGQFNEKLFF
TGTGCCAGTAGTGGTGGACAGTTTAATGAAAAACTGTTTTTT
>TRBV29-1|.|TRBJ1-2|TRBD1
CSVYQGADGYTF
TGCAGCGTTTATCAGGGGGCGGACGGCTACACCTTC
>TRBV4-2|.|TRBJ2-1|TRBD2
CASSRDGLAREEQFF
TGTGCCAGCAGCCGCGACGGACTAGCGAGGGAGGAGCAGTTCTTC
>TRBV15|few|TRBJ2-1|TRBD2
CATSRGTAGGRNEQFF
TGTGCCACCAGCAGAGGAACAGCGGGAGGACGCAATGAGCAGTTCTTC
>TRBV7-2|.|TRBJ1-5|.
CASSGTRVNQPQHF
TGTGCCAGCAGCGGGACAAGGGTTAATCAGCCCCAGCATTTT
>TRBV7-6|.|TRBJ2-7|.
CASSLAPSGEQYF
TGTGCCAGCAGCTTAGCCCCTTCGGGCGAGCAGTACTTC
>TRBV19|.|TRBJ2-7|TRBD2
CASRLRERDEQYF
TGTGCCAGTAGACTGCGGGAGAGAGACGAGCAGTACTTC